A single sample is the source of the 4 T cell receptor beta chains below, sequenced in a study of blood T cells in healthy people across ages. Using a J-beta primer mix together with a sample-barcoded 5' primer, a second PCR was run for about 7 to 12 cycles. Each CDR3 protein gets one entry after TCRdb re-called the 5' RACE reads with MiXCR. The data hold about 620,000 distinct CDR3 sequences, with approximately 52% observed a single time. The specimen sequenced was blood. These receptors all come from an elderly woman in good health.

This clonotype was recorded many times. V gene TRBV5-1 combines with J gene TRBJ2-3; TRBD2 matches at 11 bases. V shed 3 bases and J 4 bases; nucleotides not matched to a gene: 1. There are 14 residues in the CDR3. Germline values: CDR1 SGHRS, CDR2 YFSETQ. CDR3 loop: CASSYSGRADTQYF. CDR3 bases: TGCGCCAGCAGCTATAGCGGGAGGGCAGATACGCAGTATTTT.

This clonotype was seen ten or more times. CDR3 sequence reads: CASSDGLAGGSNEQFF. The CDR3 coding sequence is TGTGCCAGCAGTGACGGACTAGCGGGGGGCTCCAATGAGCAGTTCTTC. This chain joins TRBV6-1 and TRBJ2-1, with 14 bases lining up with TRBD2. The germline gives CDR1 MNHNS, CDR2 SASEGT. The CDR3 length is 16 residues. V lost 3 bases, J lost 6 bases, and 4 bases stayed unmatched.

About this clonotype: This clone may be a read error of a much larger clone one base away. J is TRBJ2-5 and V is TRBV13; TRBD2 aligns across 11 bases. V lost 0 bases, J lost 11 bases, and 14 bases stayed unmatched. The CDR3 runs to 17 residues. Germline V CDR1 and CDR2: PRHDT, FYEKMQ (reference sequence). This chain's CDR3 is CASSLGTLASGGYEQYF. In DNA form, the CDR3 reads TGTGCCAGCAGCTTAGGAACGTTGGCTAGCGGGGGGTATGAGCAGTACTTC.

In the case of this clonotype: A read error may be the cause here, since a much bigger clone is one base away. V is TRBV7-2 and J is TRBJ1-5; the D is unclear. The germline gives CDR1 SGHTA, CDR2 FQGNSA. CDR3 size: 13 residues. The CDR3 sequence is CASTAYSDQPQHF. CDR3 sequence (DNA): TGTGCCAGCACCGCGTATAGCGATCAGCCCCAGCATTTT.